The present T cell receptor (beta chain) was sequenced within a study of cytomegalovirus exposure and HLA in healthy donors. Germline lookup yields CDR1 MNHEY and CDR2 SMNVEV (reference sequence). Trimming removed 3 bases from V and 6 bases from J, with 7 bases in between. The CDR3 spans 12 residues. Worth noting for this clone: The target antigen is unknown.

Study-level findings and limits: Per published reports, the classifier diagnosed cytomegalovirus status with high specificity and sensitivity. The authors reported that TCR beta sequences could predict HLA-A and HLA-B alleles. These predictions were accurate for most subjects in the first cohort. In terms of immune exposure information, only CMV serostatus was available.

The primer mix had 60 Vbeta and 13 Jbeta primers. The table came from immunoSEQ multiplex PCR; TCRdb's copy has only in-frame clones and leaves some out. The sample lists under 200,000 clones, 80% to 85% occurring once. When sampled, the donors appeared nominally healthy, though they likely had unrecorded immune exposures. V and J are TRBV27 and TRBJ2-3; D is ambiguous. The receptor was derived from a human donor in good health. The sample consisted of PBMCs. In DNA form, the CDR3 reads TGTGCCAGCAGTTTTCCCGCGGATACGCAGTATTTT. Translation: CASSFPADTQYF.